The source of this T cell receptor beta chain is a study of CD8+CD57+ T cells in acquired aplastic anemia. Study at large: The sorted CD4+ and CD8+ cells yielded an average approximately 3.2 ug of DNA. Overall study findings and caveats: Common to patients and controls were around 30 CD8+ CDR3 sequences. The CD8+ Simpson's diversity of patients and controls was not significantly different.

The template for TCR beta VDJ and CDR3 sequence profiling was genomic DNA. Via MiXCR, TCRdb re-called the reads, giving one row per CDR3 protein. The sample consists of about 200,000 distinct CDR3 sequences, under 50% of them appearing once. The sample holds many counts of this clonotype. Its antigen is undetermined. CD8+CD57+ cell expansion had been shown by flow cytometry in patients chosen for sequencing. The diagnosis in all patients was severe acquired aplastic anemia. Deletions cut 4 bases from V and 8 bases from J, with 14 bases between. The germline V gene encodes CDR1 SGHAT and CDR2 FQNNGV. This CDR3 is built from 13 residues.

The source is a human donor with aplastic anemia. The chain is built from TRBV11-2 and TRBJ1-2; tentatively, D is TRBD1 (6 bases). The sequenced material came from sorted CD4+, CD8+, or CD8+CD57+ T cells (not recorded which) from PBMCs. The CDR3 DNA is TGTGCCAGCAGCTCCCCTCAGGGGACGGGCTACACCTTC. It encodes CASSSPQGTGYTF.